This entry lists 27 T cell receptor beta chains sequenced from one sample in a study of T cell repertoires in cytomegalovirus infection. One entry per CDR3 protein, called by TCRdb with MiXCR from the reads. The sample contains 510,000 or so distinct CDR3 sequences, more than 25% of which appear only once. Sequencing was carried out using PBMCs. The origin of the receptors is a human donor in good health (CMV status not recorded). Some clones in this sample may be carry-over from other donors' samples.

This clonotype was detected a few times. CDR3 nucleotides: TGTGCCAGCAGCTCCGTCCCGGGACAGGGCACGGAAAAACTGTTTTTT. This codes for CASSSVPGQGTEKLFF. The rearrangement uses TRBV7-6 and TRBJ1-4; TRBD1 matches 9 bases. Trimming removed 4 bases from V and 8 bases from J; junction bases left unmatched: 11. This CDR3 has 16 amino acids. CDR1 SGHVS and CDR2 FNYEAQ come from the germline V gene.

This clonotype was found many times. CDR3 coding DNA: TGTGCCAGCAGCTCCATTAGCGGGGCCTCCTACAATGAGCAGTTCTTC. It encodes CASSSISGASYNEQFF. This chain uses TRBV7-2 with TRBJ2-1; 8 bases fit TRBD2. The germline CDR1 and CDR2 sequences are SGHTA and FQGNSA. CDR3 length equals 16 residues. J lost 0 bases, V lost 4 bases, and 5 bases had no gene match.

V and J are TRBV10-2 and TRBJ2-1; 8 bases map to TRBD1. Germline assignment: CDR1 WSHSY and CDR2 SAAADI. The CDR3 runs 13 residues. Losses at the gene ends were 6 bases for V and 6 bases for J; bases not matched to a gene: 4. This CDR3 is CASRDTGGNEQFF. Here the CDR3 DNA reads TGCGCCAGCAGGGACACAGGGGGCAATGAGCAGTTCTTC.

V is TRBV20-1 and J is TRBJ2-3; D remains ambiguous. Per the germline V gene, CDR1 is DFQATT and CDR2 is SNEGSKA (reference sequence). The CDR3 has 11 amino acids. Trimming took 7 bases from V and 2 from J, leaving 7 bases between them. In nucleotides, the CDR3 is TGCAGTGTTCGGAACACAGATACGCAGTATTTT. The encoded protein is CSVRNTDTQYF.

This clonotype has a count of ten or more. The chain employs TRBV7-2 and TRBJ2-5; D ambiguous. V was trimmed by 8 bases and J by 5 bases, leaving 9 bases between them. The CDR3 loop spans 11 amino acids. Germline CDR1 reads SGHTA; CDR2 reads FQGNSA. The CDR3 bases are TGTGCCAGCGACCGGGCTGAGACCCAGTACTTC. As protein: CASDRAETQYF.

This clonotype was detected once. The chain combines TRBV19 with TRBJ2-2, with D unclear. V shed 9 bases and J shed 1 base, with 21 bases lying between them. Germline V gene lookup returns CDR1 LNHDA and CDR2 SQIVND (reference sequence). This CDR3 has 17 amino acids. The CDR3 is CASAHSPGRGNTGELFF. DNA for the CDR3: TGTGCCAGCGCTCATAGCCCCGGCAGAGGGAACACCGGGGAGCTGTTTTTT.

The rearrangement links TRBV29-1 to TRBJ1-1, with D perhaps TRBD1 (5 bases). Germline values: CDR1 SQVTM, CDR2 ANQGSEA. The CDR3 covers 15 residues. Trimming removed 4 bases from V and 0 bases from J, with 15 bases in between. The CDR3 reads CSVVGRNLMNTEAFF. CDR3 sequence (DNA): TGCAGCGTTGTGGGACGGAACTTGATGAACACTGAAGCTTTCTTT. The variable domain in full, completed from reference TRBV29-1 and TRBJ1-1, reads SAVISQKPSRDICQRGTSLTIQCQVDSQVTMMFWYRQQPGQSLTLIATANQGSEATYESGFVIDKFPISRPNLTFSTLTVSNMSPEDSSIYLCSVVGRNLMNTEAFFGQGTRLTVV.

CDR3: CASKPTSGQGAGELFF. CDR3 DNA sequence: TGTGCCAGCAAGCCGACTAGCGGCCAAGGGGCCGGGGAGCTGTTTTTT. The gene calls are TRBV6-1 and TRBJ2-2, with 9 bases lining up with TRBD2. From germline, CDR1 is MNHNS and CDR2 SASEGT. The V and J ends lost 7 bases and 6 bases, in that order; junction bases with no gene match: 12. The CDR3 has 16 amino acids.

This clonotype appeared many times. This sequence joins TRBV7-2 and TRBJ2-1; TRBD2 matches at 7 bases. The length of the CDR3 is 15 residues. Germline CDR1 is SGHTA and CDR2 is FQGNSA. The trim removed 1 base at V and 5 bases at J, leaving 5 bases unmatched. The CDR3 DNA reads TGTGCCAGCAGCTTAGGCTTAGCGGGTCACAATGAGCAGTTCTTC. This translates into CASSLGLAGHNEQFF.

This sequence joins TRBV7-9 and TRBJ1-4; 7 bases are a match to TRBD1. This CDR3 contains 14 residues. CDR1 is SEHNR and CDR2 is FQNEAQ in the germline V gene (reference sequence). Germline trimming cut 5 bases from V and 8 bases from J; bases unmatched to any gene: 8. The CDR3 sequence: CASSLPDRAEKLFF. The CDR3 DNA reads as TGTGCCAGCAGCCTACCAGACAGGGCCGAAAAACTGTTTTTT.

The chain recombines TRBV5-6 with TRBJ2-7, with a possible D match to TRBD1 (5 bases). Trimming shortened V by 0 bases and J by 6 bases, and 10 bases separated the two germline ends. Per germline, CDR1 SGHDT and CDR2 YYEEEE. The CDR3 consists of 13 residues. CDR3 residues: CASSLDPGREQYF. DNA for the CDR3: TGTGCCAGCAGCTTGGACCCAGGGCGCGAGCAGTACTTC.

This clonotype was found many times. The chain employs TRBV7-2 and TRBJ2-1; 14 bases map to TRBD2. Germline CDR1 reads SGHTA; CDR2 reads FQGNSA. The length of the CDR3 is 19 residues. V was clipped by 4 bases and J by 6 bases; unmatched bases: 14. The CDR3 DNA reads TGTGCCAGCAGCTCACCTCCGGGACTAGCGGGAGTGGGTGGCAATGAGCAGTTCTTC. Translation gives CASSSPPGLAGVGGNEQFF.

A few counts support this clonotype. The V and J genes are TRBV15 and TRBJ1-3; D not certain. V dropped 0 bases and J dropped 0 bases, with 9 bases sitting between them. This CDR3 comprises 16 residues. Germline lookup yields CDR1 LNHNV and CDR2 YYDKDF (reference sequence). The CDR3 is CATSRDRSFSGNTIYF. For the CDR3, the DNA is TGTGCCACCAGCAGAGATAGGTCTTTCTCTGGAAACACCATATATTTT.

This clonotype showed up just a few times. The chain recombines TRBV2 with TRBJ1-3, with 7 bases fitting TRBD1. This CDR3 has 15 amino acids. V lost 5 bases, J lost 0 bases, and 4 bases stayed unmatched. Germline lookup yields CDR1 SNHLY and CDR2 FYNNEI. CDR3 in amino acids: CASSRDSSSGNTIYF. In DNA form, the CDR3 reads TGTGCCAGCAGTCGGGACAGCAGCTCTGGAAACACCATATATTTT.

V is TRBV18 and J is TRBJ1-5; possible D gene TRBD1, 6 bases. CDR1 and CDR2 from the germline V gene are KGHSH and LQKENI. There are 16 residues in the CDR3. With 3 bases removed from V and 3 bases from J, the gap between germline ends came to 15 bases. For the CDR3, the DNA is TGTGCCAGCTCACCCCTAATGGACAGCTCCAATCAGCCCCAGCATTTT. Protein sequence: CASSPLMDSSNQPQHF.

V gene TRBV19 combines with J gene TRBJ1-1, with 11 nucleotides matching TRBD1. The CDR3 length is 16 residues. V dropped 4 bases and J dropped 3; count of bases not matched to a gene: 7. CDR1 is LNHDA and CDR2 is SQIVND in the germline V gene (reference sequence). The CDR3 DNA sequence: TGTGCCAGTAGTAAGGGACAGGGGGAGGGCTACACTGAAGCTTTCTTT. Residues: CASSKGQGEGYTEAFF. The full variable domain, in which reference TRBV19 and TRBJ1-1 provide the parts outside the CDR3, is DGGITQSPKYLFRKEGQNVTLSCEQNLNHDAMYWYRQDPGQGLRLIYYSQIVNDFQKGDIAEGYSVSREKKESFPLTVTSAQKNPTAFYLCASSKGQGEGYTEAFFGQGTRLTVV.

This clonotype appeared many times. The chain couples TRBV7-8 to TRBJ1-1, with 7 nucleotides matching TRBD1. CDR1 is SGHVS and CDR2 is FQNEAQ in the germline V gene. The CDR3 has 15 amino acids. V shed 4 bases, J shed 0 bases, and the junction held 5 bases outside the gene matches. The CDR3: CASSSQQGMNTEAFF. Here the CDR3 DNA reads TGTGCCAGCAGCTCACAACAGGGGATGAACACTGAAGCTTTCTTT.

This chain uses TRBV4-1 with TRBJ2-7, with TRBD1 matching 7 bases. The CDR3 extends over 16 amino acids. From germline, CDR1 is MGHRA and CDR2 YSYEKL. V gave up 2 bases and J gave up 7 bases; unmatched junction bases: 14. The DNA for the CDR3 is TGCGCCAGCAGCCAAACGACAGGGTACCCCTCGGGGGAGCAGTACTTC. Amino acids: CASSQTTGYPSGEQYF.

The chain recombines TRBV9 with TRBJ1-2; D unclear. This CDR3 has 12 amino acids. CDR1 SGDLS and CDR2 YYNGEE come from the germline V gene. V lost 3 bases and J lost 8, with 11 bases in between. CDR3 coding DNA: TGTGCCAGCAGCGGCCCTTTCCCCGGCTACACCTTC. It codes for CASSGPFPGYTF. The full variable domain, completed using reference TRBV9 and TRBJ1-2, is DSGVTQTPKHLITATGQRVTLRCSPRSGDLSVYWYQQSLDQGLQFLIQYYNGEERAKGNILERFSAQQFPDLHSELNLSSLELGDSALYFCASSGPFPGYTFGSGTRLTVV.

This clonotype was observed a handful of times. The rearrangement joins TRBV6-9 to TRBJ2-7; D may be TRBD1 (5 bases). Trimming took off 5 bases at V and 5 bases at J, with 22 bases between the two ends. Germline CDR1 reads MNHGY; CDR2 reads SVAAGI. This CDR3 has 16 amino acids. CDR3 DNA sequence: TGTGCCAGCAGTGTAATAAGGTTTGCAGGGTGCCACGAGCAGTACGTC. It translates to CASSVIRFAGCHEQYV.

This clonotype was counted a few times. Here the CDR3 reads CATGLPGYEQYF. The DNA of the CDR3 is TGTGCCACCGGACTACCAGGTTACGAGCAGTACTTC. The V gene is TRBV19, the J gene TRBJ2-7; D is perhaps TRBD2 (6 bases). CDR1 is LNHDA, CDR2 SQIVND, per germline (reference sequence). Trimming removed 10 bases at V and 4 bases at J, with 14 bases between. The CDR3 sequence is 12 residues long.

This clonotype was seen many times. The chain is built from TRBV7-8 and TRBJ1-2; D gene unclear. Germline CDR1 SGHVS, CDR2 FQNEAQ. The CDR3 loop spans 13 amino acids. V was trimmed by 3 bases and J by 2 bases, leaving 7 bases between them. The CDR3 DNA sequence: TGTGCCAGCAGCTTCCCAGGAAACTATGGCTACACCTTC. It specifies CASSFPGNYGYTF.

The chain employs TRBV12-3 or TRBV12-4 and TRBJ1-2, with no clear D. Trimming cost V 6 bases and J 5 bases, with 13 bases left between them. The CDR3 spans 13 residues. Here the CDR3 DNA reads TGTGCCAGCAGCAACCGGGTCACTTATGGCTACACCTTC. This translates into CASSNRVTYGYTF.

This rearrangement joins TRBV30 to TRBJ1-1; weak D call: TRBD1 (5 bases). The CDR3 extends over 14 amino acids. V was shortened by 3 bases and J by 1 base, with 12 bases between the two germline ends. CDR1 and CDR2 (germline): GTSNPN, SVGIG (reference sequence). CDR3 in amino acids: CAWRAVDRNTEAFF. In nucleotides, the CDR3 is TGTGCCTGGAGGGCGGTTGACAGGAACACTGAAGCTTTCTTT.

The V gene is TRBV29-1, the J gene TRBJ2-1; TRBD2 is a possible D gene (10 bases). This CDR3 comprises 15 residues. CDR1 is SQVTM, CDR2 ANQGSEA, per germline. The V gene lost 5 bases and the J gene lost 6 bases, with 20 bases spanning the gap. The CDR3 here is CSVLGLADRGNEQFF. The CDR3 nucleotides are TGCAGCGTTCTAGGACTAGCGGACAGGGGCAATGAGCAGTTCTTC.

This clonotype showed up many times. The gene calls are TRBV7-2 and TRBJ2-3, with 14 bases fitting TRBD2. Germline V gene data show CDR1 as SGHTA and CDR2 as FQGNSA. The V segment lost 6 bases and the J segment 4 bases; nucleotides outside the gene matches: 3. The CDR3 sequence is 15 residues long. CDR3 bases: TGTGCCAGCAGAACGGGACTAGCGGGGGCAGATACGCAGTATTTT. It yields the protein CASRTGLAGADTQYF.

The gene calls are TRBV24-1 and TRBJ2-1, with TRBD2 identical over 10 bases. After removal of 4 bases from V and 3 bases from J, the junction contained 17 bases not matched to a gene. CDR3 length: 20 amino acids. Germline-derived CDR1 and CDR2 are KGHDR and SFDVKD. The CDR3: CATSDNSGRSPGRVYNEQFF. As DNA, the CDR3 is TGTGCCACCAGTGACAATAGCGGGAGGTCGCCTGGGAGAGTCTACAATGAGCAGTTCTTC.